The 26 T cell receptor beta chains reported below all come from one sample, sequenced in a study of OX40 agonist ivuxolimab in advanced cancers. Only in-frame clones appear in the TCRdb table, and some are missing; sequencing was by immunoSEQ multiplex PCR. The sample carries approximately 64,000 clones, 88% recorded once. Material: CD4+ or CD8+ T cells sorted from blood, obtained in a trial of the OX40 agonist ivuxolimab. These receptors came from an adult with an advanced solid tumor such as melanoma, head and neck, liver or kidney cancer.

The chain employs TRBV5-1 and TRBJ2-1; TRBD1 aligns across 10 bases. Looked up from germline, CDR1 is SGHRS and CDR2 is YFSETQ. The CDR3 covers 20 residues. The ends lost 3 bases at V and 0 bases at J; junction bases unmatched: 15. The CDR3: CASSSRQGASLMSSYNEQFF. Here the CDR3 DNA reads TGCGCCAGCAGCTCGAGACAGGGGGCGTCCCTTATGAGCTCCTACAATGAGCAGTTCTTC. Combining the CDR3 with reference TRBV5-1 and TRBJ2-1 gives the whole variable domain KAGVTQTPRYLIKTRGQQVTLSCSPISGHRSVSWYQQTPGQGLQFLFEYFSETQRNKGNFPGRFSGRQFSNSRSEMNVSTLELGDSALYLCASSSRQGASLMSSYNEQFFGPGTRLTVL.

This clone was picked up a small number of times. The V gene is TRBV5-6, the J gene TRBJ2-3; 12 nucleotides align to TRBD2. V gave up 0 bases and J gave up 3 bases; unmatched junction bases: 2. The CDR3 length is 16 residues. The germline V gene has CDR1 SGHDT and CDR2 YYEEEE. CDR3 sequence: CASSLGLAGVTDTQYF. CDR3 bases: TGTGCCAGCAGCTTGGGACTAGCGGGGGTAACAGATACGCAGTATTTT.

This rearrangement joins TRBV10-3 to TRBJ2-3, with D possibly TRBD2 on 5 matching bases. Trimming left V 4 bases short and J 2 bases short, with 10 bases between. This CDR3 comprises 14 residues. Germline loops: CDR1 ENHRY, CDR2 SYGVKD. The CDR3 loop is CAISVDFSTDTQYF. The CDR3, as DNA: TGTGCCATCAGTGTGGACTTTTCCACAGATACGCAGTATTTT.

This chain joins TRBV7-2 and TRBJ1-2; D is unresolved. The CDR3 is 13 residues long. V was cut by 5 bases and J by 2 bases, with 9 bases left in between. CDR1 and CDR2 (germline): SGHTA, FQGNSA. The CDR3 nucleotides are TGTGCCAGCAGCCTCGACAAGAACTATGGCTACACCTTC. It encodes CASSLDKNYGYTF.

The CDR3 loop is CASSPLLQETQYF. DNA for the CDR3: TGTGCCAGCAGCCCTCTGTTACAAGAGACCCAGTACTTC. This chain uses TRBV7-6 with TRBJ2-5, with D uncertain. The CDR3 is 13 amino acids. The V end was cut by 5 bases, the J end by 2 bases, with 9 bases between. CDR1 is SGHVS and CDR2 is FNYEAQ in the germline V gene. The variable domain in full, completed from reference TRBV7-6 and TRBJ2-5, reads GAGVSQSPRYKVTKRGQDVALRCDPISGHVSLYWYRQALGQGPEFLTYFNYEAQQDKSGLPNDRFSAERPEGSISTLTIQRTEQRDSAMYRCASSPLLQETQYFGPGTRLLVL.

The V and J genes are TRBV10-2 and TRBJ2-1; perhaps TRBD2 as D (6 bases). This CDR3 comprises 13 residues. Per germline, CDR1 WSHSY and CDR2 SAAADI. V lost 7 bases to trimming and J lost 1 base, with 8 bases between them. The CDR3 bases are TGCGCCAGCACACTAGCATCCTACAATGAGCAGTTCTTC. Amino acids: CASTLASYNEQFF.

The count of this clone is one. The chain has TRBV18 and TRBJ1-1, with 7 bases identical to TRBD1. CDR3 length: 15 amino acids. CDR1 KGHSH and CDR2 LQKENI come from the germline V gene. V lost 2 bases, J lost 3 bases, and 6 bases stayed unmatched. The CDR3 DNA sequence: TGTGCCAGCTCACCAGTACAGGGGTTGGACACTGAAGCTTTCTTT. Translating gives CASSPVQGLDTEAFF.

The chain joins TRBV2 to TRBJ2-1, with TRBD2 identical over 7 bases. Germline trimming cut 5 bases from V and 6 bases from J; bases unmatched to any gene: 4. This CDR3 has 13 residues. Germline V gene sequence: CDR1 SNHLY, CDR2 FYNNEI. CDR3 sequence reads: CASSLGRTNEQFF. The CDR3 nucleotides are TGTGCCAGCAGTCTCGGGAGGACCAATGAGCAGTTCTTC.

The V gene is TRBV11-2, the J gene TRBJ1-1; D gene unclear. The CDR3 covers 13 residues. Germline lookup yields CDR1 SGHAT and CDR2 FQNNGV. The V end lost 2 bases, the J end lost 0 bases, and 4 bases lay between the germline ends. The CDR3 coding sequence is TGTGCCAGCAGCTTAAGCCTGAACACTGAAGCTTTCTTT. Translating gives CASSLSLNTEAFF. The full variable domain, completed using reference TRBV11-2 and TRBJ1-1, is EAGVAQSPRYKIIEKRQSVAFWCNPISGHATLYWYQQILGQGPKLLIQFQNNGVVDDSQLPKDRFSAERLKGVDSTLKIQPAKLEDSAVYLCASSLSLNTEAFFGQGTRLTVV.

The V and J genes are TRBV10-3 and TRBJ2-3; no reliable D call. In germline, CDR1 is ENHRY, CDR2 SYGVKD. The CDR3 is made up of 14 amino acids. V was pared by 2 bases and J by 2 bases, with 8 bases between. CDR3 nucleotide sequence: TGTGCCATCAGTGAGCGGAGCACCACAGATACGCAGTATTTT. Amino acids: CAISERSTTDTQYF.

This chain joins TRBV10-3 and TRBJ2-7; the D is unclear. The CDR3 has 11 residues. With 4 bases removed from V and 2 bases from J, the gap between germline ends came to 3 bases. Looked up from germline, CDR1 is ENHRY and CDR2 is SYGVKD. The CDR3 region has the DNA TGTGCCATCAGTGGGGCCTACGAGCAGTACTTC. This codes for CAISGAYEQYF.

The chain uses TRBV6-6 and TRBJ2-2; TRBD1 agrees at 9 bases. Germline V gene lookup returns CDR1 MNHNY and CDR2 SVGAGI (reference sequence). The trim removed 7 bases at V and 1 base at J, leaving 4 bases unmatched. This CDR3 comprises 15 residues. CDR3 coding DNA: TGTGCCAGCAACCCGGGACAGGGGAACACCGGGGAGCTGTTTTTT. Its translation: CASNPGQGNTGELFF.

The genes are TRBV4-1 and TRBJ2-1; D may be TRBD2 (6 bases). Germline CDR1 and CDR2: MGHRA and YSYEKL. The V and J ends lost 4 bases and 6 bases respectively, with 19 bases between them. The CDR3 extends over 16 amino acids. The CDR3 loop is CASSRDWGLSVNEQFF. The CDR3 nucleotides read TGCGCCAGCAGCCGAGACTGGGGACTCTCAGTCAATGAGCAGTTCTTC.

The chain links TRBV10-3 to TRBJ1-6; D remains unclear. V shed 0 bases and J shed 14 bases, with 11 bases lying between them. CDR1 is ENHRY, CDR2 SYGVKD, per germline. The CDR3 contains 13 residues. CDR3 in amino acids: CAISESGRATLHF. The DNA of the CDR3 is TGTGCCATCAGTGAGTCGGGGAGGGCCACCCTCCACTTT.

This chain links TRBV28 with TRBJ2-7, with TRBD1 matching over 9 bases. V trimming: 7 bases; J trimming: 3 bases; junction bases outside the gene matches: 10. Germline assignment: CDR1 MDHEN and CDR2 SYDVKM. This CDR3 contains 15 residues. This CDR3 is CASTPPGTGSYEQYF. CDR3 in DNA: TGTGCCAGCACCCCTCCGGGGACAGGGAGCTACGAGCAGTACTTC.

The J gene is TRBJ2-7, the V gene TRBV5-1, with 9 bases that match TRBD1. CDR3 length equals 15 residues. V was pared by 3 bases and J by 0 bases, with 4 bases of the junction left unmatched. Germline-derived CDR1 and CDR2 are SGHRS and YFSETQ. For the CDR3, the DNA is TGCGCCAGCAGCTCCGGGACAGGGAGCTCCTACGAGCAGTACTTC. Its translation is CASSSGTGSSYEQYF.

V gene TRBV5-1 combines with J gene TRBJ2-3; TRBD2 agrees at 7 bases. CDR1 SGHRS and CDR2 YFSETQ come from the germline V gene. V shed 5 bases and J 4 bases; nucleotides not matched to a gene: 10. The length of the CDR3 is 15 residues. The CDR3, as DNA: TGCGCCAGCAGGGGTAATGCGGGAGTGGCAGATACGCAGTATTTT. Protein product: CASRGNAGVADTQYF.

The gene calls are TRBV19 and TRBJ2-6, with 9 nucleotides matching TRBD1. Trimming took 4 bases from V and 1 from J; bases not matched to a gene: 5. CDR1 is LNHDA and CDR2 is SQIVND in the germline V gene (reference sequence). CDR3 length: 17 residues. This CDR3 reads CASSRGQGESGANVLTF. The CDR3 DNA sequence: TGTGCCAGTAGTAGGGGACAGGGAGAATCTGGGGCCAACGTCCTGACTTTC.

The J gene is TRBJ1-2, the V gene TRBV5-4, with D possibly TRBD1 on 5 matching bases. CDR1 and CDR2 (germline): SGHNT, YYREEE (reference sequence). This CDR3 spans 15 amino acids. V was clipped by 4 bases and J by 4 bases, with 17 bases between them. CDR3 in amino acids: CASSPSRDPIYGYTF. The DNA for the CDR3 is TGTGCCAGCAGCCCGTCGCGGGACCCGATCTATGGCTACACCTTC.

The V call is TRBV6-6, the J call TRBJ2-7; D possibly corresponds to TRBD1 (5 bases). The CDR3 consists of 14 residues. CDR1 is MNHNY and CDR2 is SVGAGI in the germline V gene (reference sequence). V was cut by 5 bases and J by 3 bases, with 14 bases left in between. CDR3 amino acids: CASSPGWSSYEQYF. CDR3 in DNA: TGTGCCAGCAGTCCAGGGTGGAGCAGCTACGAGCAGTACTTC.

This chain's CDR3 is CASRRGLAEEETQYF. The DNA of the CDR3 is TGTGCCAGCAGGAGGGGACTAGCGGAGGAAGAGACCCAGTACTTC. V and J are TRBV7-3 and TRBJ2-5; 11 bases align to TRBD2. After removal of 6 bases from V and 3 bases from J, the junction contained 6 bases not matched to a gene. There are 15 residues in the CDR3. Looked up from germline, CDR1 is SGHTA and CDR2 is FQGTGA.

This clone was found a few times. The rearrangement joins TRBV19 to TRBJ2-2; perhaps D is TRBD1 or TRBD2 (5 bases each). The CDR3 runs 11 residues. Germline V gene sequence: CDR1 LNHDA, CDR2 SQIVND (reference sequence). The CDR3 reads CAAGASGELFF. CDR3 bases: TGTGCTGCCGGGGCCTCCGGGGAGCTGTTTTTT.

Only a few counts were recorded for this clone. The chain recombines TRBV7-3 with TRBJ2-7; perhaps TRBD1 as D (5 bases). This CDR3 contains 13 residues. V lost 5 bases to trimming and J lost 6 bases, with 14 bases between them. Germline loops: CDR1 SGHTA, CDR2 FQGTGA. In DNA, the CDR3 is TGTGCCAGCAGCCAGAGGCAGGGTAGCGAGCAGTACTTC. Translating it yields CASSQRQGSEQYF.

This clone is classed as medium-sized. The rearrangement uses TRBV19 and TRBJ1-4; 8 nucleotides line up with TRBD1. The CDR3 extends over 13 amino acids. Germline-derived CDR1 and CDR2 are LNHDA and SQIVND (reference sequence). V lost 6 bases to trimming and J lost 8 bases; unmatched junction nucleotides: 5. The CDR3 region is CASRAQGAEKLFF. Here the CDR3 DNA reads TGTGCCAGTAGGGCTCAGGGGGCGGAAAAACTGTTTTTT.

On this clone itself: A read error may produce the germline difference seen at one junction end. The J gene is TRBJ2-7, the V gene TRBV6-1, with 11 bases matching TRBD2. The CDR3 consists of 15 residues. CDR1 and CDR2 from the germline V gene are MNHNS and SASEGT. In DNA, the CDR3 is TGTGCCAGCAGTGAAGTAGCGGGACTAGCGGCAGGCGTTGGCTTC. Its translation: CASSEVAGLAAGVGF.

The chain combines TRBV5-6 with TRBJ2-2; D is ambiguous. Between the trimmed V and J ends, which lost 4 bases and 3 bases, there was a span of 7 bases. From germline, CDR1 is SGHDT and CDR2 YYEEEE. The CDR3 sequence is 13 residues long. The CDR3 reads CASSVPYTGELFF. Written as DNA, the CDR3 is TGTGCCAGCAGCGTACCGTACACCGGGGAGCTGTTTTTT.